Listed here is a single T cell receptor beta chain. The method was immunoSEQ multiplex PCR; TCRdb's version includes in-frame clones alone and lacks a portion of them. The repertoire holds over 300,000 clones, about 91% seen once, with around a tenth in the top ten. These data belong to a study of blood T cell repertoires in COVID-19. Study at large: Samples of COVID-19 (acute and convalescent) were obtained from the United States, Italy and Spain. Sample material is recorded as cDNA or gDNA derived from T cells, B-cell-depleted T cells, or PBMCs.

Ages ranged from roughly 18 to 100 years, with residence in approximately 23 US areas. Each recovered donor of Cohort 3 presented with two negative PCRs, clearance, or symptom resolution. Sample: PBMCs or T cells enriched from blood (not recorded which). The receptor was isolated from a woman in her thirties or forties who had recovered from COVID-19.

This CDR3 is CASSSRTGEGYGYTF. CDR3 DNA sequence: TGTGCCAGCAGCTCACGGACAGGGGAGGGCTATGGCTACACCTTC. J is TRBJ1-2 and V is TRBV5-4; 9 bases are shared with TRBD1. V shed 3 bases, J shed 4 bases, and the junction held 7 bases outside the gene matches. CDR3 length: 15 residues. Germline CDR1 reads SGHNT; CDR2 reads YYREEE (reference sequence).